Below are 9 T cell receptor beta chains sequenced from a single sample in a study of breast tumors, draining lymph nodes, adjacent tissues. MiXCR, run by TCRdb on the multiplex PCR reads, gives a single entry per CDR3 protein. The data hold roughly 25,000 distinct CDR3 sequences, with 68% observed a single time. Sequencing input: tumor-adjacent breast tissue. The receptors shown here come from a female donor with breast cancer. Some clones in this sample may be carry-over from other donors' samples.

In DNA, the CDR3 is TGTGCCAGTAGTCGTGACAGGGAACACGAGCAGTACTTC. Protein: CASSRDREHEQYF. V usage is TRBV19 and J usage is TRBJ2-7; 7 bases fit TRBD1. The germline gives CDR1 LNHDA, CDR2 SQIVND (reference sequence). V lost 5 bases to trimming and J lost 5 bases; unmatched junction nucleotides: 6. The CDR3 is made up of 13 amino acids.

The rearrangement joins TRBV28 to TRBJ2-7, with D perhaps given as TRBD1 or TRBD2 (5 bases each). CDR1 and CDR2 from the germline V gene are MDHEN and SYDVKM. The CDR3 contains 12 residues. Deletions cut 2 bases from V and 6 bases from J, with 8 bases between. As DNA, the CDR3 is TGTGCCAGCAGTTTAGTGAGGGGCGAGCAGTACTTC. Encoded protein: CASSLVRGEQYF. Looking up the rest from reference TRBV28 and TRBJ2-7 gives the full variable domain: DVKVTQSSRYLVKRTGEKVFLECVQDMDHENMFWYRQDPGLGLRLIYFSYDVKMKEKGDIPEGYSVSREKKERFSLILESASTNQTSMYLCASSLVRGEQYFGPGTRLTVT.

The gene calls are TRBV19 and TRBJ1-6; D is possibly TRBD1 (5 bases). The CDR3 is 13 residues long. The V and J ends lost 5 bases and 9 bases respectively, with 11 bases between them. Germline CDR1 and CDR2: LNHDA and SQIVND (reference sequence). The DNA for the CDR3 is TGTGCCAGTAGTCCTTCGGGGGGTTCACCCCTCCACTTT. Amino acids: CASSPSGGSPLHF.

The chain combines TRBV2 with TRBJ2-5; D is unresolved. There are 12 residues in the CDR3. V lost 7 bases and J lost 0, with 6 bases in between. Germline CDR1 and CDR2: SNHLY and FYNNEI. Here the CDR3 reads CASTADQETQYF. The CDR3 DNA reads as TGTGCCAGCACGGCAGACCAAGAGACCCAGTACTTC.

V usage is TRBV14 and J usage is TRBJ2-1; TRBD2 matches at 13 bases. CDR1 is SGHDN and CDR2 is FVKESK in the germline V gene. CDR3 length: 15 amino acids. V shed 2 bases, J shed 8 bases, and the junction held 3 bases outside the gene matches. CDR3 sequence (DNA): TGTGCCAGCAGCCAACTCGGACTAGCGGGAGATGAGCAGTTCTTC. Encoded protein: CASSQLGLAGDEQFF.

The chain couples TRBV27 to TRBJ1-2; D perhaps matches TRBD1 (6 bases). The germline gives CDR1 MNHEY, CDR2 SMNVEV (reference sequence). CDR3 length: 14 amino acids. The V and J ends lost 2 bases and 5 bases respectively, with 12 bases between them. The CDR3 loop reads CASSLKGGGYGYTF. The CDR3 bases are TGTGCCAGCAGTTTAAAAGGGGGGGGGTATGGCTACACCTTC.

The count of this clonotype is one. This chain uses TRBV20-1 with TRBJ2-1; D is perhaps TRBD1 (5 bases). From germline, CDR1 is DFQATT and CDR2 SNEGSKA (reference sequence). This CDR3 is 11 amino acids long. Trimming cost V 3 bases and J 8 bases, with 8 bases left between them. The CDR3 DNA follows: TGCAGTGCTAGGCAGGGCCATGAGCAGTTCTTC. Translated, it gives CSARQGHEQFF.

This clonotype came up once. CDR3 coding DNA: TGCAGTGCCGGGACAGGGATAAAAAGCGAGCAGTACTTC. Protein sequence: CSAGTGIKSEQYF. The rearrangement uses TRBV20-1 and TRBJ2-7, with 9 bases fitting TRBD1. This CDR3 region has 13 residues. Germline V gene data show CDR1 as DFQATT and CDR2 as SNEGSKA (reference sequence). V was pared by 6 bases and J by 6 bases, with 9 bases of the junction left unmatched.

The chain joins TRBV12-3 or TRBV12-4 to TRBJ2-1; 8 bases are a match to TRBD2. The CDR3 sequence is 15 residues long. V dropped 4 bases and J dropped 4; count of bases not matched to a gene: 6. The CDR3 sequence: CASSWTGGIYNEQFF. For the CDR3, the DNA is TGTGCCAGCAGTTGGACGGGGGGGATATACAATGAGCAGTTCTTC.